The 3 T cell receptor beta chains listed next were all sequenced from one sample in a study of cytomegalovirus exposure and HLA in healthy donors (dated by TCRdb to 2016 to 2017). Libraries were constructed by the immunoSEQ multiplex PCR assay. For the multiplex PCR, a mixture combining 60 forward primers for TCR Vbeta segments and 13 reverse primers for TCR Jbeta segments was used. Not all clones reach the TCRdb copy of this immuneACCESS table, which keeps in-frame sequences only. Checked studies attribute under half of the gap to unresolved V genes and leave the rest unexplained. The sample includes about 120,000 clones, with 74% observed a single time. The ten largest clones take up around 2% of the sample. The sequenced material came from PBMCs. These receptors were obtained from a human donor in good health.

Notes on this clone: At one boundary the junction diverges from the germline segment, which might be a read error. Here the CDR3 reads CATGLYGQYF. The DNA for the CDR3 is TGTGCCACCGGTCTCTACGGGCAGTACTTC. The chain has TRBV27 and TRBJ2-7; D is undetermined. CDR1 is MNHEY and CDR2 is SMNVEV in the germline V gene (reference sequence). CDR3 length: 10 amino acids.

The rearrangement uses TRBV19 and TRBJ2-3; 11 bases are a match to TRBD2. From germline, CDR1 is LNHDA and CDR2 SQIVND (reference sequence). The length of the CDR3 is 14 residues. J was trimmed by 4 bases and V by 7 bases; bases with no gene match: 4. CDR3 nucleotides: TGTGCCAGTAACCGGGGACTAGCGGCAGATACGCAGTATTTT. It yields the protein CASNRGLAADTQYF.

The CDR3 sequence: CASSSPGRVAGELFF. In DNA form, the CDR3 reads TGTGCCAGCAGCTCCCCCGGGAGGGTAGCCGGGGAGCTGTTTTTT. The chain is built from TRBV5-4 and TRBJ2-2; 8 bases match TRBD2. Germline CDR1 reads SGHNT; CDR2 reads YYREEE (reference sequence). The length of the CDR3 is 15 residues. V was clipped by 3 bases and J by 6 bases; unmatched bases: 7.